The clone carrying this T cell receptor (beta chain) has only a few counts. The antigen remains unidentified. In germline, CDR1 is LGHDT, CDR2 YNNKEL (reference sequence). The CDR3 contains 16 residues. With 2 bases clipped from V and 3 bases from J, the junction kept 9 bases outside the gene matches. The data belong to a study of response to subunit inactivated influenza vaccine. Broader study findings: Seasonal influenza vaccination, on each occasion, was suggested by the authors to recruit few new T cells.

TCRdb re-analysed the RT-PCR reads in MiXCR, keeping a single row per CDR3 protein. This table has hundreds of thousands of distinct CDR3 sequences, about 10% appearing once. This TCR was sampled from a man aged 45-65 years who received an inactivated influenza vaccine. The genes are TRBV3-1 and TRBJ2-5; 7 bases align to TRBD1. Specimen: PBMCs from blood, collected on the day of vaccination. The CDR3 spells CASSQISGTVEETQYF. The CDR3 DNA follows: TGTGCCAGCAGCCAAATTTCGGGGACAGTCGAAGAGACCCAGTACTTC.